This T cell receptor beta chain was recovered during a study of T-cell reconstitution after alpha-beta-depleted transplantation in children. The TCRbeta library incorporated unique molecular identifiers. TCRdb fed the PCR reads into MiXCR, producing one record per CDR3 protein. Of some 200,000 distinct CDR3 sequences in the sample, approximately 15% were seen once. The source is a human donor who donated a stem cell graft to a child with acute lymphoblastic leukemia. Specimen: PBMCs from the stem cell graft donor, collected from the stem cell graft.

CDR3 sequence (DNA): TGTGCCTGGAGTGTACCAGACGGGGGGAGGTATGAGCAGTTCTTC. As protein: CAWSVPDGGRYEQFF. The chain employs TRBV30 and TRBJ2-1; 7 bases align to TRBD2. V lost 0 bases to trimming and J lost 8 bases; unmatched junction nucleotides: 10. The CDR3 spans 15 residues. The germline V gene encodes CDR1 GTSNPN and CDR2 SVGIG (reference sequence).